This T cell receptor beta chain was sequenced during a study of blood T cell repertoires in COVID-19. As processed by the authors: Reference gene primers were amplified, and this amplification served to estimate nucleated cell counts. This table comes from immunoSEQ multiplex PCR, and its TCRdb copy is limited to in-frame clones, with some not included. That table supplies the V and J calls and clone size; D and trimming were determined from the DNA. The data hold roughly 66,000 clones, with about 90% observed a single time. The CDR3 consists of 15 residues. The V end lost 2 bases, the J end lost 7 bases, and 14 bases lay between the germline ends. From germline, CDR1 is LNHNV and CDR2 YYDKDF (reference sequence).

V gene TRBV15 combines with J gene TRBJ1-4; D unresolved. The TCR originated in a human donor in a cohort sampled during active COVID-19. Sequenced input: peripheral blood. The chain's CDR3 is CATSRNRSPPEKLFF. The CDR3 DNA sequence: TGTGCCACCAGCAGAAATAGAAGTCCCCCTGAAAAACTGTTTTTT.